The rows below give T cell receptor beta chains drawn from one sample of a study of early T cells in non-severe SARS-CoV-2 infection. TCRdb itself ran the 5' RACE reads through MiXCR, one entry per CDR3 protein. This repertoire shows 80,000 to 100,000 distinct CDR3 sequences, over 13% found once; its top ten account for roughly 6.4%. The sequenced sample was whole blood. The origin of the receptors is an adult who was a healthcare worker with PCR-confirmed SARS-CoV-2 infection or an uninfected control (not recorded which). CDR3s include the opening cysteine and the closing phenylalanine or tryptophan. Each record gives: clone size, V gene, D gene, J gene, CDR3 DNA, CDR3 protein. The D gene is left open where the match is weak. Some rows mark clone size as missing; the rest say once, few, many or name a class of expanded clone.

>.|TRBV4-2|TRBD2|TRBJ2-1
TGTGCCAGCAGCCAAGTTTCTAGCGGGAAGTCCTACAATGAGCAGTTCTTC
CASSQVSSGKSYNEQFF
>once|TRBV6-6|TRBD2|TRBJ2-5
TGTGCCAGCAGTTCCCCCTCCGGGAGGGAGACCCAGTACTTC
CASSSPSGRETQYF
>.|TRBV20-1|.|TRBJ2-7
TGCAGTGCTAGCGGGAGCGTCCACGAGCAGTACTTC
CSASGSVHEQYF
>few|TRBV20-1|TRBD2|TRBJ2-1
TGCAGTGCTAGAGGGTCGGGACTAGCGTCCAACAATGAGCAGTTCTTC
CSARGSGLASNNEQFF
>.|TRBV29-1|TRBD2|TRBJ2-1
TGCAGCGTTGAGGGCGGGAGGTACAATGAGCAGTTCTTC
CSVEGGRYNEQFF
>.|TRBV27|.|TRBJ2-7
TGTGCCAGCAGCATAGCGAAGGGACTCTCCCCCCACGAGCAGTACTTC
CASSIAKGLSPHEQYF
>many|TRBV5-1|TRBD2|TRBJ2-1
TGCGCCAGCAGCTTGGTGGGCGGGAGCTCCTACAATGAGCAGTTCTTC
CASSLVGGSSYNEQFF
>.|TRBV29-1|.|TRBJ1-1
TGCAGCGTTGAACAACTGTTGAACACTGAAGCTTTCTTT
CSVEQLLNTEAFF
>many|TRBV5-4|TRBD1|TRBJ2-7
TGTGCCAGCAGCTGGGGACAGGGCTACGAGCAGTACTTC
CASSWGQGYEQYF
>.|TRBV29-1|.|TRBJ1-1
TGCAGCGGACTAAACAGGGATGGCACTGAAGCTTTCTTT
CSGLNRDGTEAFF
>many|TRBV7-9|.|TRBJ1-1
TGTGCCAGCAGCTTAGGTACGCTCACTGAAGCTTTCTTT
CASSLGTLTEAFF
>many|TRBV4-1|.|TRBJ2-1
TGCGCCAGCAGCCAGGGTAGAGGCAATGAGCAGTTCTTC
CASSQGRGNEQFF
>few|TRBV2|.|TRBJ2-7
TGTGCCAGCAGTGACCTATGGGGAGACTCTTCCTACGAGCAGTACTTC
CASSDLWGDSSYEQYF
>few|TRBV5-1|TRBD1|TRBJ2-7
TGCGCCAGCCATACCTCGACAGGGACAACCTACGAGCAGTACTTC
CASHTSTGTTYEQYF
>many|TRBV29-1|TRBD1|TRBJ2-2
TGCAGCGTTAGACAGGGAAGGACCGGGGAGCTGTTTTTT
CSVRQGRTGELFF
>few|TRBV12-3/TRBV12-4|.|TRBJ1-2
TGTGCCAGCAGTTTGAACGGCCTCTATGGCTACACCTTC
CASSLNGLYGYTF
>.|TRBV12-3/TRBV12-4|.|TRBJ1-1
TGTGCCAGCAGTTTGGAGGGGACTGAAGCTTTCTTT
CASSLEGTEAFF
>.|TRBV12-3/TRBV12-4|.|TRBJ2-2
TGTGCCAGCAGGGGAGGTAGCACCGGGGAGCTGTTTTTT
CASRGGSTGELFF
>.|TRBV3-1|TRBD2|TRBJ2-1
TGTGCCAGCAGCCAGATGGCGGGAGTAGGAAATGAGCAGTTCTTC
CASSQMAGVGNEQFF
>.|TRBV11-2|.|TRBJ2-5
TGTGCCAGCAGCTTAGTGGGCACAGAAGAGACCCAGTACTTC
CASSLVGTEETQYF
>few|TRBV7-6|.|TRBJ2-6
TGTGCCAGCAGTTTCAGGACAGACTCTGGGGCCAACGTCCTGACTTTC
CASSFRTDSGANVLTF
>.|TRBV5-1|.|TRBJ2-1
TGCGCCAGCAGCTTACGACGGACTACTGACGATGAGCAGTTCTTC
CASSLRRTTDDEQFF
>.|TRBV19|.|TRBJ2-7
TGTGCCAGTAGTCCGGACGGGTCCACTGGGTACGAGCAGTACTTC
CASSPDGSTGYEQYF
>many|TRBV6-4|.|TRBJ2-3
TGTGCCAGCAGTGACTCGATGATTGAGGGGATGGATACGCAGTATTTT
CASSDSMIEGMDTQYF
>few|TRBV29-1|.|TRBJ1-5
TGCAGCGTTGCTCAGGGGATAGGCAATCAGCCCCAGCATTTT
CSVAQGIGNQPQHF
>few|TRBV28|.|TRBJ1-5
TGTGCCAGTCGACCTACAGGGTTCAATCAGCCCCAGCATTTT
CASRPTGFNQPQHF
>few|TRBV29-1|.|TRBJ1-2
TGCAGCTCCCGGGACGCGGGATACTATGGCTACACCTTC
CSSRDAGYYGYTF
>many|TRBV4-1|.|TRBJ1-5
TGCGCCAGCAGCCAAGATAAGACCAATTACAATCAGCCCCAGCATTTT
CASSQDKTNYNQPQHF
>many|TRBV7-2|.|TRBJ1-1
TGTGCCAGCAGCCCTGGGCAAGGGAGATTGGCTGAAGCTTTCTTT
CASSPGQGRLAEAFF
>many|TRBV24-1|TRBD2|TRBJ2-5
TGTGCCACCAGAGCGGGGGAGACCCAGTACTTC
CATRAGETQYF
>many|TRBV28|TRBD1|TRBJ1-4
TGTGCCAGCAGTTTCGGTATCGTACAGGGGGCCCTTGACGAAAAACTGTTTTTT
CASSFGIVQGALDEKLFF
>.|TRBV7-2|TRBD1|TRBJ1-2
TGTGCCAGCAGCCCGACAGGGGTCGACTATGGCTACACCTTC
CASSPTGVDYGYTF
>.|TRBV10-3|.|TRBJ1-5
TGTGCCACCGGAGGAGGGGGGATAAGGGGCAATCAGCCCCAGCATTTT
CATGGGGIRGNQPQHF
>few|TRBV12-3/TRBV12-4|.|TRBJ2-6
TGTGCCAGCGGCGGGATCGGGGCCAACGTCCTGACTTTC
CASGGIGANVLTF
>few|TRBV7-2|.|TRBJ2-5
TGTGCCAGCAGCGAGGGGCCACCCCGAACCCCCAGGAGGGAGACCCAGTACTTC
CASSEGPPRTPRRETQYF
>many|TRBV29-1|.|TRBJ2-7
TGCAGCGTTGAGGGGCAGCGCTCCTACGAGCAGTACTTC
CSVEGQRSYEQYF
>.|TRBV4-1|.|TRBJ1-2
TGCGCCAGCCTCGGGCAGGGCGAGCACTATGGCTACACCTTC
CASLGQGEHYGYTF
>.|TRBV5-4|.|TRBJ2-7
TGTGCCAGCAGCGAGGGCCCGACCCGCTACGAGCAGTACTTC
CASSEGPTRYEQYF
>many|TRBV7-9|.|TRBJ2-1
TGTGCCAGCAGCCCCGAGGGCGGTACGGTGATTCGGTTCTTC
CASSPEGGTVIRFF
>few|TRBV27|TRBD1|TRBJ2-1
TGTGCCAGCAGTTCGGGGACAGCCCGCTACAATGAGCAGTTCTTC
CASSSGTARYNEQFF
>.|TRBV4-1|TRBD2|TRBJ2-7
TGCGCCAGCAGCCAATCCCGAAGCGGGAGGGCCCATGAGCAGTACTTC
CASSQSRSGRAHEQYF
>.|TRBV20-1|.|TRBJ1-2
TGCAGTGCTAGTGAGGCTGGCTACACCTTC
CSASEAGYTF
>.|TRBV24-1|.|TRBJ2-1
TGTGCCACCAGTGATTCGAGGGCCGCGAATGAGCAGTTCTTC
CATSDSRAANEQFF
>.|TRBV20-1|.|TRBJ2-1
TGCAGTGCTAGAGATGCTGTAGGGGGGGGCTCCTACAATGAGCAGTTCTTC
CSARDAVGGGSYNEQFF
>few|TRBV29-1|.|TRBJ2-7
TGCAGCGTTGAAAGCCAGGGGCAAACCTACGAGCAGTACTTC
CSVESQGQTYEQYF
>.|TRBV19|TRBD2|TRBJ2-6
TGTGCCAGTAGCGCCACTAGCGGTGGGTTCTCTGGGGCCAACGTCCTGACTTTC
CASSATSGGFSGANVLTF
>many|TRBV9|TRBD2|TRBJ2-5
TGTGCCAGCAGCCCGGGACTAGCGGGAGTAAAAGAGACCCAGTACTTC
CASSPGLAGVKETQYF
>many|TRBV20-1|.|TRBJ2-7
TGCAGTGCTAGACCCCCCGGACATCTCTACGAGCAGTACTTC
CSARPPGHLYEQYF
>many|TRBV7-2|TRBD1|TRBJ2-2
TGTGCCAGCAGCTTATTACAGGGGAGCCCCGGGGAGCTGTTTTTT
CASSLLQGSPGELFF
>.|TRBV3-1|.|TRBJ1-2
TGTGCCAGCAGCCACGTGCGGGGGGCTAGCGGCTACACCTTC
CASSHVRGASGYTF
>.|TRBV27|.|TRBJ1-2
TGTGCCAGCAGTCCGTCCCTGAACTATGGCTACACCTTC
CASSPSLNYGYTF
>.|TRBV5-1|.|TRBJ2-7
TGCGCCAGCAGCCCGCGGACGGCTACCTACGAGCAGTACTTC
CASSPRTATYEQYF
>few|TRBV5-1|.|TRBJ2-7
TGCGCCAGCAGCTTGGGGGTAGGCTTGGATTCCTACGAGCAGTACTTC
CASSLGVGLDSYEQYF
>few|TRBV18|.|TRBJ1-1
TGTGCCAGCTCACCCCGGGGTCTTGGGGCTGAAGCTTTCTTT
CASSPRGLGAEAFF